This T cell receptor (beta chain) stems from a study of patients and donors after allogeneic stem cell transplantation. Germline CDR1 SEHNR, CDR2 FQNEAQ (reference sequence). V was clipped by 9 bases and J by 3 bases, with 6 bases between them. This CDR3 spans 10 amino acids. MiXCR was run by TCRdb on the RT-PCR reads, yielding one entry per CDR3 protein. The table shows about 16,000 distinct CDR3 sequences, with approximately 30% occurring only once. The sequencing input was blood, either unsorted or a sorted T cell fraction (not recorded which). This sequence joins TRBV7-9 and TRBJ2-7, with D unresolved. The receptor was derived from a human donor who was either an allogeneic HSCT recipient or a stem cell or donor lymphocyte infusion donor (not recorded which). It is not recorded whose cells these are; they may come from a transplant donor. The CDR3: CARKRYEQYF. The CDR3 DNA is TGTGCCAGAAAGCGCTACGAGCAGTACTTC.